Listed here is a single T cell receptor (beta chain). Sequenced by immunoSEQ multiplex PCR; TCRdb stores in-frame clones only, minus some. Of some 120,000 clones listed, more than 70% are singletons. The data belong to a study of blood T cell repertoires in COVID-19. Germline CDR1 and CDR2: LNHNV and YYDKDF (reference sequence). The CDR3 runs to 14 residues. Trimming stripped 5 bases from V and 8 bases from J, with 15 bases between. The source is a human donor in a cohort sampled during active COVID-19. The sequenced material came from peripheral blood. The V call is TRBV15, the J call TRBJ1-4, with unresolved D. This CDR3 reads CATSRNRFNEKLFF. The DNA for the CDR3 is TGTGCCACCAGCCGAAACAGATTTAACGAAAAACTGTTTTTT.